This T cell receptor beta chain was documented in a study of blood T cell repertoires in COVID-19. V lost 5 bases, J lost 3 bases, and 9 bases stayed unmatched. Germline CDR1 reads MNHEY; CDR2 reads SMNVEV (reference sequence). The CDR3 runs to 15 residues. Some clones are missing from TCRdb's copy, which holds only in-frame ones; the method was immunoSEQ multiplex PCR. The sample holds over 120,000 clones; approximately 88% are singletons and the top ten take around 0.91%. V and J are TRBV27 and TRBJ1-2; 7 positions agree with TRBD1. The receptor was isolated from a woman aged 45-60 years with acute or convalescent COVID-19. Sequencing was done on a sample of peripheral blood. CDR3 loop: CASSGGTEPDYGYTF. In DNA, the CDR3 is TGTGCCAGCAGTGGAGGGACAGAGCCCGACTATGGCTACACCTTC.